This T cell receptor beta chain was found in a study of Ad26.COV2.S vaccination and SARS-CoV-2 variants. Measured with immunoSEQ multiplex PCR; TCRdb has only the in-frame clones, and not every one. The sample includes over 250,000 clones, approximately 87% seen only once; the top ten take 3% to 4%. Treatment given: 19 received Ad26.COV2.S at low or high dose, single or two shots; about 5 received placebo; per-sample allocation not given. Sample collection was performed on day 63 after the first vaccine or placebo injection. Germline loops: CDR1 SGHDN, CDR2 FVKESK. CDR3 size: 13 residues. With 8 bases removed from V and 3 bases from J, the gap between germline ends came to 14 bases.

The V call is TRBV14, the J call TRBJ2-7; D gene uncertain. The sequenced sample was peripheral blood, obtained in a trial of Ad26.COV2.S vaccine versus placebo. The source is a person between 18 and 65 years old who received the Ad26.COV2.S COVID-19 vaccine or a placebo. The CDR3 is CASLDGPLYEQYF. As DNA, the CDR3 is TGTGCCAGCTTAGACGGCCCGCTCTACGAGCAGTACTTC.